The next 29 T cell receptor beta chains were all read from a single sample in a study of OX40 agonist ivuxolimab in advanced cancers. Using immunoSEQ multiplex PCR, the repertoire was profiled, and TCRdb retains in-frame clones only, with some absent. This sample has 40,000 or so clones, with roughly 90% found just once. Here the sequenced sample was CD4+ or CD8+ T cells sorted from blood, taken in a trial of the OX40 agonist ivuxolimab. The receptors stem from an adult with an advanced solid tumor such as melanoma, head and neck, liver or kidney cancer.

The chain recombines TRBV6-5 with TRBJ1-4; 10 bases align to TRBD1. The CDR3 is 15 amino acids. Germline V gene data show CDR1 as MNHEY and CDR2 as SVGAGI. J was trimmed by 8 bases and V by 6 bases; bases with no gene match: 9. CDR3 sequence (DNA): TGTGCCAGCAGCCGACTACGGGACAGGGGAGAAAAACTGTTTTTT. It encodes CASSRLRDRGEKLFF.

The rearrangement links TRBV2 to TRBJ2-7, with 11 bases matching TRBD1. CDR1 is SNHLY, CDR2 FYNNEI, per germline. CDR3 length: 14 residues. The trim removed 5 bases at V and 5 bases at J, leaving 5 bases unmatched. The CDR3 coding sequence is TGTGCCAGCAGTCTCCGGGACAGGGGGAACGAGCAGTACTTC. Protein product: CASSLRDRGNEQYF.

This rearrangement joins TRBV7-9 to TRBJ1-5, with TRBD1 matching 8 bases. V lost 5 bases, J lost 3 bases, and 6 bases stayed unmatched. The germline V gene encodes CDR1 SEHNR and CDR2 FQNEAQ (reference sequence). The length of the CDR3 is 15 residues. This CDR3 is CASSDGQGDNQPQHF. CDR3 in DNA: TGTGCCAGCAGCGACGGACAGGGCGACAATCAGCCCCAGCATTTT.

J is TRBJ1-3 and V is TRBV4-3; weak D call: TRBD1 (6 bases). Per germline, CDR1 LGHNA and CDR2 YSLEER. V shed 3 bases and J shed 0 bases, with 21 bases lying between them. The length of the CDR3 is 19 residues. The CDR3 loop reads CASSQHLGGQGHSGNTIYF. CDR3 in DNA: TGCGCCAGCAGCCAGCACCTTGGGGGGCAGGGTCACTCTGGAAACACCATATATTTT.

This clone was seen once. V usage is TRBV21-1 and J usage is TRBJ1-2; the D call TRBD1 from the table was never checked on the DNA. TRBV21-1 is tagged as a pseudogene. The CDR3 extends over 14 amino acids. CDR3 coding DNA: TGTGCCAGCAGCAAATTGGCCAGGATTTTTGGCTACACCTTC. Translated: CASSKLARIFGYTF.

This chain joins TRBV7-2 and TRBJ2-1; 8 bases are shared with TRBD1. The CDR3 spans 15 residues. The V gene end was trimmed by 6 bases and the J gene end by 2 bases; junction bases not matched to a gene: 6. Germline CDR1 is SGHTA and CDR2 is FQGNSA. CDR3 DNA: TGTGCCAGCAGACAGGACAGGGTCCCCTACAATGAGCAGTTCTTC. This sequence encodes CASRQDRVPYNEQFF.

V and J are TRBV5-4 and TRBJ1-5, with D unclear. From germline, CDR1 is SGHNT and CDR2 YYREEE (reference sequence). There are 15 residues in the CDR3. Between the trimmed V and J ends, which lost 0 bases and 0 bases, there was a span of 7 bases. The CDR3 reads CASSLDGDSNQPQHF. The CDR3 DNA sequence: TGTGCCAGCAGCTTGGACGGGGATAGCAATCAGCCCCAGCATTTT.

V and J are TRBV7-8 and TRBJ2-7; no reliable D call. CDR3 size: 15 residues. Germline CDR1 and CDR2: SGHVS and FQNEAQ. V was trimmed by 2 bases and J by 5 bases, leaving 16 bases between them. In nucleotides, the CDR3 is TGTGCCAGCAGCTTACGGGCCTTCACCCGGCACGAGCAGTACTTC. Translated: CASSLRAFTRHEQYF.

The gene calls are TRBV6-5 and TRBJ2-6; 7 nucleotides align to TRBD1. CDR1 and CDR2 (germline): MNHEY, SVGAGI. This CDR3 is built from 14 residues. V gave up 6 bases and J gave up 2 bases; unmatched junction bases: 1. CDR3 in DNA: TGTGCCAGCAGGACAGGGACTGGGGCCAACGTCCTGACTTTC. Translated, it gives CASRTGTGANVLTF.

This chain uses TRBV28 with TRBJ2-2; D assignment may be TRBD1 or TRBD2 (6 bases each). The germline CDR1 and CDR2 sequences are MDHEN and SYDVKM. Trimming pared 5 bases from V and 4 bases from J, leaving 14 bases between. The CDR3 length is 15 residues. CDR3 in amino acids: CASSAPGAGTGELFF. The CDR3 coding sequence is TGTGCCAGCAGTGCCCCGGGGGCGGGCACCGGGGAGCTGTTTTTT.

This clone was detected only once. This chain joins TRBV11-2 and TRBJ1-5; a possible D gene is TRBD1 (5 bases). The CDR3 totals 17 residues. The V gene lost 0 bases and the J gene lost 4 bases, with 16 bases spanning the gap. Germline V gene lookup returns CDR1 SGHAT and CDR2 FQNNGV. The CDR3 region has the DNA TGTGCCAGCAGCTTAGATTACTCAAGGGGATATAATCAGCCCCAGCATTTT. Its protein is CASSLDYSRGYNQPQHF.

DNA for the CDR3: TGCGCCAGCAGCCAAGGACAGGGACGGGCCAACGTCCTGACTTTC. It specifies CASSQGQGRANVLTF. J is TRBJ2-6 and V is TRBV5-1, with 8 bases aligning to TRBD1. The CDR3 has 15 amino acids. Looked up from germline, CDR1 is SGHRS and CDR2 is YFSETQ. V lost 4 bases and J lost 5; bases outside the gene matches: 5. Full variable domain (remainder filled in from reference TRBV5-1 and TRBJ2-6): KAGVTQTPRYLIKTRGQQVTLSCSPISGHRSVSWYQQTPGQGLQFLFEYFSETQRNKGNFPGRFSGRQFSNSRSEMNVSTLELGDSALYLCASSQGQGRANVLTFGAGSRLTVL.

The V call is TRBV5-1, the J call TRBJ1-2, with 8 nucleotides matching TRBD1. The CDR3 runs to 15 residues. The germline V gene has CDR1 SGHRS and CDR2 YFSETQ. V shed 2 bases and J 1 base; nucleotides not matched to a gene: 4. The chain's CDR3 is CASSFGTGVNYGYTF. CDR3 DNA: TGCGCCAGCAGCTTTGGGACAGGAGTTAACTATGGCTACACCTTC. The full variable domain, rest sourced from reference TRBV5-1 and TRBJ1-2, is KAGVTQTPRYLIKTRGQQVTLSCSPISGHRSVSWYQQTPGQGLQFLFEYFSETQRNKGNFPGRFSGRQFSNSRSEMNVSTLELGDSALYLCASSFGTGVNYGYTFGSGTRLTVV.

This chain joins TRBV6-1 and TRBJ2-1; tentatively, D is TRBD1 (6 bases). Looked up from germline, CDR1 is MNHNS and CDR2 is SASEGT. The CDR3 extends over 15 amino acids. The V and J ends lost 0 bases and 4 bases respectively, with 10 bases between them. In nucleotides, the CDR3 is TGTGCCAGCAGTGAAGCGGGGACATATTACAATGAGCAGTTCTTC. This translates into CASSEAGTYYNEQFF.

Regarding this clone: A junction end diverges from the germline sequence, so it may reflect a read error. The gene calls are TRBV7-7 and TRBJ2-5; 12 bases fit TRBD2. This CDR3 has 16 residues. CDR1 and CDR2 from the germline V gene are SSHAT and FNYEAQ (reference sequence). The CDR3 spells CASSLALAGGPETQYF. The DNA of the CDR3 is TGTGCTAGCAGCTTAGCGCTAGCGGGGGGGCCGGAGACCCAGTACTTC.

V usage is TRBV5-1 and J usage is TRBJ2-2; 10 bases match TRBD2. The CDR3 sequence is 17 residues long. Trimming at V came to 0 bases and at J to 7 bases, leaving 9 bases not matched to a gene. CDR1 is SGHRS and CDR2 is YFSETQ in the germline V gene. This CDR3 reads CASSLASSGGRGGELFF. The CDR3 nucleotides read TGCGCCAGCAGCTTGGCCTCTAGCGGGGGTCGCGGCGGGGAGCTGTTTTTT.

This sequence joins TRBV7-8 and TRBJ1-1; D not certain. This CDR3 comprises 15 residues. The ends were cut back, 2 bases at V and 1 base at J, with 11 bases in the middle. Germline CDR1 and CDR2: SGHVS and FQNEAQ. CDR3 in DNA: TGTGCCAGCAGCTTATCGCCGGGCTCGAACACTGAAGCTTTCTTT. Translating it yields CASSLSPGSNTEAFF.

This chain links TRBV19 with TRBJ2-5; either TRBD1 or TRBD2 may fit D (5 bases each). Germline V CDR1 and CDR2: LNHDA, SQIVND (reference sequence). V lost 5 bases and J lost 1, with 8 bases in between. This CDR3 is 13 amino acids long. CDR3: CASSVGRQETQYF. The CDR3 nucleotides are TGTGCCAGTAGTGTGGGACGCCAAGAGACCCAGTACTTC.

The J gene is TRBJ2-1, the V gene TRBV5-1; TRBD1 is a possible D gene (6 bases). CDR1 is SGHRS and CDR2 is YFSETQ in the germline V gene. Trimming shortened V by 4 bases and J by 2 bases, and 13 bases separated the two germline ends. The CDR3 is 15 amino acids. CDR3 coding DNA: TGCGCCAGCAGCACAAAACAGGGTCCCTACAATGAGCAGTTCTTC. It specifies CASSTKQGPYNEQFF.

CDR3 sequence reads: CASSFTVGDYEQYF. DNA for the CDR3: TGTGCCAGCAGCTTCACGGTGGGGGATTACGAGCAGTACTTC. The V gene is TRBV11-1, the J gene TRBJ2-7, with D perhaps TRBD1 or TRBD2 (5 bases each). The CDR3 is 14 residues long. Trimming removed 3 bases from V and 4 bases from J, with 13 bases in between. From germline, CDR1 is SGHAT and CDR2 FQDESV (reference sequence).

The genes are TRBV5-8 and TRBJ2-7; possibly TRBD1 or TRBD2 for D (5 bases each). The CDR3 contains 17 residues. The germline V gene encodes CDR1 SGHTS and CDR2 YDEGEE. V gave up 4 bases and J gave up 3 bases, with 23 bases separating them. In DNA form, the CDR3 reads TGTGCCAGCAGCGGGCGTCGGAGCCAGGGACCGAACTACGAGCAGTACTTC. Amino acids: CASSGRRSQGPNYEQYF. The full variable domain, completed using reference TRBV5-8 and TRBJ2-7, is EAGVTQSPTHLIKTRGQQATLRCSPISGHTSVYWYQQALGLGLQFLLWYDEGEERNRGNFPPRFSGRQFPNYSSELNVNALELEDSALYLCASSGRRSQGPNYEQYFGPGTRLTVT.

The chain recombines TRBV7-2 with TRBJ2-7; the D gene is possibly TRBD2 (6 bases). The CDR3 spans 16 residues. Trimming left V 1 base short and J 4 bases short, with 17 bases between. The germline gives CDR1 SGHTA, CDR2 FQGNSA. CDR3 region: CASSLVGLPSGYEQYF. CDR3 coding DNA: TGTGCCAGCAGCTTAGTCGGCCTTCCCAGCGGGTACGAGCAGTACTTC.

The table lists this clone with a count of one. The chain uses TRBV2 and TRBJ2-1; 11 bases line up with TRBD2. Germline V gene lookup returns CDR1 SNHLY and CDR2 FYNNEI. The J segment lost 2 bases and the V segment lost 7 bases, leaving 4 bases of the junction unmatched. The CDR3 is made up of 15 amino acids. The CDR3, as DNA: TGTGCCAGCATGGCTAGCGGGGGGACCTACAATGAGCAGTTCTTC. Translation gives CASMASGGTYNEQFF. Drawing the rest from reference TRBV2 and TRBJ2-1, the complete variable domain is EPEVTQTPSHQVTQMGQEVILRCVPISNHLYFYWYRQILGQKVEFLVSFYNNEISEKSEIFDDQFSVERPDGSNFTLKIRSTKLEDSAMYFCASMASGGTYNEQFFGPGTRLTVL.

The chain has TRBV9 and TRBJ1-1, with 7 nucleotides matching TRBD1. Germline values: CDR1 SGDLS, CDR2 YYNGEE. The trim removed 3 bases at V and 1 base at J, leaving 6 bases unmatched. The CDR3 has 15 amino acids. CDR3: CASSASDRWNTEAFF. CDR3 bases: TGTGCCAGCAGCGCCTCGGACAGGTGGAACACTGAAGCTTTCTTT.

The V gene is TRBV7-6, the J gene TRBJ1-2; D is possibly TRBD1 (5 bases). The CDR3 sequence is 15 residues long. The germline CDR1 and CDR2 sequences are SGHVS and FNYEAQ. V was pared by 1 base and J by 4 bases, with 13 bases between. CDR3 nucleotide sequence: TGTGCCAGCAGCTTAGGAACCAGCGGGGGCTATGGCTACACCTTC. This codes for CASSLGTSGGYGYTF.

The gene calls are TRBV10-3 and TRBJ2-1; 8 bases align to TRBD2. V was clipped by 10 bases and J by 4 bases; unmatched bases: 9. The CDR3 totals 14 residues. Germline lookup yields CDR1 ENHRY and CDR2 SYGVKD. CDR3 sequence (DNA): TGTGCCACTGCGGGGGGCCGTGAGTACAATGAGCAGTTCTTC. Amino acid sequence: CATAGGREYNEQFF.

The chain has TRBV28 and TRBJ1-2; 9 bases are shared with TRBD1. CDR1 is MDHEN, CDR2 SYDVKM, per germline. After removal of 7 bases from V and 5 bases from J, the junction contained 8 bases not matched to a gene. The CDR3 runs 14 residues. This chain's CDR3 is CASTPSDRGYGYTF. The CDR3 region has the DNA TGTGCCAGCACCCCTTCGGACAGGGGTTATGGCTACACCTTC.

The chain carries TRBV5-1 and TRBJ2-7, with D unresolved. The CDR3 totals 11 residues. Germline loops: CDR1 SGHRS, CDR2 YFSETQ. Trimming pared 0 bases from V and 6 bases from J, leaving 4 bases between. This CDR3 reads CASSLEAEQYF. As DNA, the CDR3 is TGCGCCAGCAGCTTGGAGGCCGAGCAGTACTTC. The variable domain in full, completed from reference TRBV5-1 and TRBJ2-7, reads KAGVTQTPRYLIKTRGQQVTLSCSPISGHRSVSWYQQTPGQGLQFLFEYFSETQRNKGNFPGRFSGRQFSNSRSEMNVSTLELGDSALYLCASSLEAEQYFGPGTRLTVT.

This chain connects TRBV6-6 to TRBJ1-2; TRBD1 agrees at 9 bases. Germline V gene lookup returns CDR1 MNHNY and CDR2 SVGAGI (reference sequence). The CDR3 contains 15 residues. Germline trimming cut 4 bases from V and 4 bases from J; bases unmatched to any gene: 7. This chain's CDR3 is CASSWGQGGGYGYTF. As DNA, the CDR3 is TGTGCCAGCAGTTGGGGACAGGGTGGAGGCTATGGCTACACCTTC.